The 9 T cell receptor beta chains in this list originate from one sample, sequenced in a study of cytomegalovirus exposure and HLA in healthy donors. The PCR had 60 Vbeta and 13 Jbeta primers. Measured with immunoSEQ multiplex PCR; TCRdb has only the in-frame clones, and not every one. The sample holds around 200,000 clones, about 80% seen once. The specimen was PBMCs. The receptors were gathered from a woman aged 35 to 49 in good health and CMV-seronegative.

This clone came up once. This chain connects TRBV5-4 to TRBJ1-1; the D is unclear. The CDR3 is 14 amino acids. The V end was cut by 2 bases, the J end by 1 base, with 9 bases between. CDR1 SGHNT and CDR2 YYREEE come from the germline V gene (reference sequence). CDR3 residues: CASSLETRNTEAFF. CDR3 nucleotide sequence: TGTGCCAGCAGCTTAGAAACCAGGAACACTGAAGCTTTCTTT.

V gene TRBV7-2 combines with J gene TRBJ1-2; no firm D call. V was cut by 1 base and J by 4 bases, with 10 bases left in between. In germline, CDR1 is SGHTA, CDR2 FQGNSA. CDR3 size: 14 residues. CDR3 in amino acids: CASSLGGPSYGYTF. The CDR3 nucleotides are TGTGCCAGCAGCTTAGGCGGCCCGAGCTATGGCTACACCTTC.

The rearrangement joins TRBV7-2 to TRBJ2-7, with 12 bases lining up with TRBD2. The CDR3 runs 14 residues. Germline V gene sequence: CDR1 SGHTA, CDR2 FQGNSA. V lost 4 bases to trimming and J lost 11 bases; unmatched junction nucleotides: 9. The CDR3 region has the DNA TGTGCCAGCAGCTCTAGCGGGGGGGCCGGGCTGAAGTACTTC. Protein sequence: CASSSSGGAGLKYF. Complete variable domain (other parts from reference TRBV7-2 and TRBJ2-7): GAGVSQSPSNKVTEKGKDVELRCDPISGHTALYWYRQSLGQGLEFLIYFQGNSAPDKSGLPSDRFSAERTGGSVSTLTIQRTQQEDSAVYLCASSSSGGAGLKYFGPGTRLTVT.

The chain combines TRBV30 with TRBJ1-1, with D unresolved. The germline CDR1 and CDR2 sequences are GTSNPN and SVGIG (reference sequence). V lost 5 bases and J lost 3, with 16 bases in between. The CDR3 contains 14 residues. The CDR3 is CAWSRGIGYTEAFF. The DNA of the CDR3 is TGTGCCTGGTCAAGAGGCATCGGCTACACTGAAGCTTTCTTT.

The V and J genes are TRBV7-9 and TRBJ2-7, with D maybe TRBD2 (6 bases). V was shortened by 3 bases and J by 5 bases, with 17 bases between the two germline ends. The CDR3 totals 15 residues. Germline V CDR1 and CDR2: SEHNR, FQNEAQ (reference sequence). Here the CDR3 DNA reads TGTGCCAGCAGCTTGGGACTCTCGGAAATCAACGAGCAGTACTTC. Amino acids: CASSLGLSEINEQYF.

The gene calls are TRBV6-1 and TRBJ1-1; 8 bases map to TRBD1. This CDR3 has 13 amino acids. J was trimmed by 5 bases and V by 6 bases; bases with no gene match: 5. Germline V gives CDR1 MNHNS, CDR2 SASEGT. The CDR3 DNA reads TGTGCCAGCAGCCCACAGGGGGAAACTGAAGCTTTCTTT. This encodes CASSPQGETEAFF.

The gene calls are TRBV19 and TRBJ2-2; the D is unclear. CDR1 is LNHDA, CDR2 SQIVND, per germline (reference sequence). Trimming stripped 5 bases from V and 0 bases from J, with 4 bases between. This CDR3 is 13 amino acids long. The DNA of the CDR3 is TGTGCCAGTAGTGGAGCGAACACCGGGGAGCTGTTTTTT. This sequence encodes CASSGANTGELFF. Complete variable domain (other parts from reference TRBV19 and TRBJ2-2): DGGITQSPKYLFRKEGQNVTLSCEQNLNHDAMYWYRQDPGQGLRLIYYSQIVNDFQKGDIAEGYSVSREKKESFPLTVTSAQKNPTAFYLCASSGANTGELFFGEGSRLTVL.

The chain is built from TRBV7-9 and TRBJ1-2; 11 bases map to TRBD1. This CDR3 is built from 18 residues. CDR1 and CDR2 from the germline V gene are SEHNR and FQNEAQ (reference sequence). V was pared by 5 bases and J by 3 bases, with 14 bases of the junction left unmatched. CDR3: CASSQTGTGGFWDYGYTF. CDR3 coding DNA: TGTGCCAGCAGCCAAACCGGGACAGGGGGATTTTGGGACTATGGCTACACCTTC.

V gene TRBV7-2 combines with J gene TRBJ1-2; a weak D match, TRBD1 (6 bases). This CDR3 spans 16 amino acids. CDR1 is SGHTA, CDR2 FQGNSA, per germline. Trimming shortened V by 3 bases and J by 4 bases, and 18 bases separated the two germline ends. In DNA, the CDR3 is TGTGCCAGCAGCTTGCAGGGGACGCCGTCTTTCTATGGCTACACCTTC. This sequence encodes CASSLQGTPSFYGYTF.